This T cell receptor (beta chain) comes out of a study of Ad26.COV2.S vaccination and SARS-CoV-2 variants. Treatment here: about 20 received Ad26.COV2.S at low or high dose, single or two shots; about 5 received placebo; per-sample allocation not given. The study sampled participants on day 63 after the first vaccine or placebo injection. The germline V gene encodes CDR1 SNHLY and CDR2 FYNNEI. This CDR3 region has 14 residues. V was trimmed by 3 bases and J by 4 bases, leaving 9 bases between them. TCRdb keeps only in-frame clones here, not all; method: immunoSEQ multiplex PCR. The table lists about 350,000 clones, about 85% of them singletons.

The source is a person aged 18-65 years who received the Ad26.COV2.S COVID-19 vaccine or a placebo. Specimen: peripheral blood, collected in a trial of Ad26.COV2.S vaccine versus placebo. The rearrangement links TRBV2 to TRBJ2-2; D gene unclear. The DNA for the CDR3 is TGTGCCAGCAGTGAGGAGACGGGCACCGGGGAGCTGTTTTTT. This sequence encodes CASSEETGTGELFF.